These T cell receptor beta chains were read from a single sample in a study of OX40 agonist ivuxolimab in advanced cancers. The data were produced by immunoSEQ multiplex PCR, yet TCRdb's version contains in-frame clones alone and is incomplete. There are about 26,000 clones in the sample; around 85% occur only once, and around 27% lies in the top ten. The source was CD4+ or CD8+ T cells sorted from blood, collected in a trial of the OX40 agonist ivuxolimab. These receptors came from an adult with an advanced solid tumor such as melanoma, head and neck, liver or kidney cancer. Both conserved end residues are part of each CDR3. The order of the fields is J gene, V gene, D gene, clone size, CDR3 protein, CDR3 DNA. D genes are given only for firm matches. Some rows mark clone size as missing; the rest say once, few, many or name a class of expanded clone.

TRBJ1-5,TRBV19,NA,NA,CASSISGLSNQPQHF,TGTGCCAGTAGTATTTCTGGCCTTAGCAATCAGCCCCAGCATTTT
TRBJ2-5,TRBV7-2,NA,NA,CASSPRGAWETQYF,TGTGCCAGCAGCCCCCGAGGGGCCTGGGAGACCCAGTACTTC
TRBJ1-1,TRBV6-5,NA,once,CASSQAGQTEAFF,TGTGCCAGCAGCCAGGCAGGGCAGACTGAAGCTTTCTTT
TRBJ1-1,TRBV30,NA,NA,CAWRTGFRTEAFF,TGTGCCTGGAGAACAGGGTTTCGGACTGAAGCTTTCTTT
TRBJ2-7,TRBV11-2,TRBD1,once,CASSLGTGTYEQYF,TGTGCCAGCAGCTTAGGGACAGGCACCTACGAGCAGTACTTC
TRBJ2-7,TRBV11-3,TRBD2,NA,CASSERLATPYEQYF,TGTGCCAGCAGCGAGCGACTAGCGACCCCCTACGAGCAGTACTTC
TRBJ2-1,TRBV28,NA,NA,CASSGRGDNEQFF,TGTGCCAGCAGTGGGCGAGGAGACAATGAGCAGTTCTTC
TRBJ2-7,TRBV2,NA,NA,CASSEGHYSYEQYF,TGTGCCAGCAGTGAAGGCCACTACTCCTACGAGCAGTACTTC
TRBJ1-1,TRBV7-6,NA,NA,CASSLEGHSNTEAFF,TGTGCCAGCAGCTTAGAAGGACATTCGAACACTGAAGCTTTCTTT
TRBJ2-5,TRBV7-8,NA,NA,CASSLSPRETQYF,TGTGCCAGCAGCTTAAGCCCCCGAGAGACCCAGTACTTC
TRBJ1-6,TRBV9,NA,NA,CASSESGQTNSPLHF,TGTGCCAGCAGCGAGTCCGGACAGACGAATTCACCCCTCCACTTT
TRBJ2-3,TRBV7-3,NA,NA,CASSLQGHADTQYF,TGTGCCAGCAGCCTACAGGGTCATGCAGATACGCAGTATTTT
TRBJ1-4,TRBV5-6,NA,NA,CASSLEPLIAGGKLFF,TGTGCCAGCAGCTTGGAACCGTTAATCGCAGGTGGAAAACTGTTTTTT
TRBJ1-5,TRBV6-1,NA,NA,CATSDTTVYSNQPQHF,TGTGCCACCAGTGATACCACAGTGTATAGCAATCAGCCCCAGCATTTT
TRBJ1-6,TRBV27,NA,once,CASSLGGHQSPLHF,TGTGCCAGCAGTTTAGGGGGCCACCAATCACCCCTCCACTTT
TRBJ1-1,TRBV28,TRBD1,NA,CASSWTGWNTEAFF,TGTGCCAGCAGTTGGACAGGGTGGAACACTGAAGCTTTCTTT
TRBJ2-5,TRBV2,NA,once,CASSEGWETQYF,TGTGCCAGCAGTGAAGGATGGGAGACCCAGTACTTC
TRBJ1-1,TRBV6-5,NA,NA,CASSALGGNTEAFF,TGTGCCAGCAGCGCCCTCGGGGGTAACACTGAAGCTTTCTTT
TRBJ1-5,TRBV7-2,NA,NA,CASSLAGGVGQPQHF,TGTGCCAGCAGCTTAGCGGGGGGCGTTGGTCAGCCCCAGCATTTT
TRBJ2-7,TRBV4-2,NA,NA,CASSQVGYEQYF,TGTGCCAGCAGCCAAGTTGGGTACGAGCAGTACTTC
TRBJ2-1,TRBV7-6,NA,NA,CASSLVPGDEQFF,TGTGCCAGCAGCTTAGTTCCGGGGGATGAGCAGTTCTTC
TRBJ1-1,TRBV7-9,NA,NA,CASSPRDRWNTEAFF,TGTGCCAGCAGCCCCCGGGACCGTTGGAACACTGAAGCTTTCTTT
TRBJ2-1,TRBV4-2,TRBD2,NA,CASSQVGTSGGSNEQFF,TGTGCCAGCAGCCAAGTTGGGACTAGCGGGGGAAGTAATGAGCAGTTCTTC
TRBJ1-1,TRBV21-1,NA,NA,CASSKGSREGEAFF,TGTGCCAGCAGCAAAGGGTCCCGGGAGGGTGAAGCTTTCTTT
TRBJ1-2,TRBV10-3,TRBD1,NA,CATHDRGQRQSNYGYTF,TGTGCCACTCACGACAGGGGGCAAAGGCAATCTAACTATGGCTACACCTTC
TRBJ2-1,TRBV9,TRBD1,NA,CASSGQGGGYNEQFF,TGTGCCAGCAGCGGACAGGGGGGTGGGTACAATGAGCAGTTCTTC
TRBJ1-5,TRBV9,TRBD1,NA,CASSPGTGAGQPQHF,TGTGCCAGCAGCCCGGGGACAGGGGCGGGCCAGCCCCAGCATTTT
TRBJ2-7,TRBV5-8,TRBD2,NA,CASSLDGGGPTTASYEQYF,TGTGCCAGCAGCTTGGATGGCGGGGGGCCAACCACCGCATCCTACGAGCAGTACTTC
TRBJ2-2,TRBV29-1,NA,NA,CSALDSKGTGELFF,TGCAGCGCTTTGGACAGCAAGGGCACCGGGGAGCTGTTTTTT
TRBJ2-2,TRBV29-1,TRBD1,NA,CSVSGTGRPGELFF,TGCAGCGTTTCAGGGACAGGGAGGCCCGGGGAGCTGTTTTTT
TRBJ1-4,TRBV10-3,TRBD1,NA,CAISDPRGARAPELFF,TGTGCCATCAGTGACCCCAGGGGGGCCCGGGCCCCGGAACTGTTTTTT
TRBJ2-1,TRBV30,NA,NA,CAWSLAGWNEQFF,TGTGCCTGGAGCCTTGCAGGGTGGAATGAGCAGTTCTTC
TRBJ2-1,TRBV7-3,TRBD2,NA,CASSLFGAGGLGNEQFF,TGTGCCAGCAGCTTATTCGGGGCGGGAGGTTTGGGCAATGAGCAGTTCTTC
TRBJ2-5,TRBV11-3,NA,NA,CASSLEGVETQYF,TGTGCCAGCAGCTTAGAGGGGGTGGAGACCCAGTACTTC
TRBJ1-1,TRBV6-5,NA,NA,CASSTGDNTEAFF,TGTGCCAGCAGTACAGGCGATAACACTGAAGCTTTCTTT
TRBJ2-1,TRBV29-1,NA,NA,CSVDQVFFYNEQFF,TGCAGCGTTGATCAAGTCTTTTTCTACAATGAGCAGTTCTTC
TRBJ2-7,TRBV4-1,NA,NA,CASSHPSGKTAYEQYF,TGCGCCAGCAGCCACCCCTCCGGGAAAACCGCCTACGAGCAGTACTTC
TRBJ2-2,TRBV4-3,NA,NA,CASSPNAAGSGELFF,TGCGCCAGCAGCCCTAACGCCGCGGGATCCGGGGAGCTGTTTTTT
TRBJ2-1,TRBV9,NA,NA,CASSEMESSYNEQFF,TGTGCCAGCAGCGAGATGGAGAGCTCCTACAATGAGCAGTTCTTC
TRBJ1-1,TRBV15,NA,NA,CATSRVAGAEAFF,TGTGCCACCAGCAGAGTGGCAGGGGCTGAAGCTTTCTTT
TRBJ1-2,TRBV9,NA,NA,CASSAPGSGPFLTNYGYTF,TGTGCCAGCAGCGCGCCCGGGTCAGGGCCCTTTCTTACTAACTATGGCTACACCTTC
TRBJ2-1,TRBV27,NA,once,CASSPGTTHNEQFF,TGTGCCAGCAGTCCCGGGACCACTCACAATGAGCAGTTCTTC
TRBJ2-5,TRBV30,NA,NA,CAWSVGQETQYF,TGTGCCTGGAGTGTGGGACAAGAGACCCAGTACTTC